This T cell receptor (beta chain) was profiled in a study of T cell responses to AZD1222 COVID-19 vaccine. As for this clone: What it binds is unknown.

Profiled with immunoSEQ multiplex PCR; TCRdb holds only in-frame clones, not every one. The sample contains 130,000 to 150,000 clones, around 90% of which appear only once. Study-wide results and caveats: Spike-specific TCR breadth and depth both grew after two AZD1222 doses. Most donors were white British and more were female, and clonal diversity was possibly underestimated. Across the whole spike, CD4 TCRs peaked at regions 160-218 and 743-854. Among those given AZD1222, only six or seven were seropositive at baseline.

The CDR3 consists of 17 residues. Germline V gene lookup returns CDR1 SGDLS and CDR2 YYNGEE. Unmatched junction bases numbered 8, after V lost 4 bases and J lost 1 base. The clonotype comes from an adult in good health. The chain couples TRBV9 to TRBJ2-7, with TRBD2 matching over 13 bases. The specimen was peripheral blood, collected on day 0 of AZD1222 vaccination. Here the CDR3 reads CASSPPLAGGFSYEQYF. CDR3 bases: TGTGCCAGCAGCCCGCCACTAGCGGGAGGGTTTTCCTACGAGCAGTACTTC.